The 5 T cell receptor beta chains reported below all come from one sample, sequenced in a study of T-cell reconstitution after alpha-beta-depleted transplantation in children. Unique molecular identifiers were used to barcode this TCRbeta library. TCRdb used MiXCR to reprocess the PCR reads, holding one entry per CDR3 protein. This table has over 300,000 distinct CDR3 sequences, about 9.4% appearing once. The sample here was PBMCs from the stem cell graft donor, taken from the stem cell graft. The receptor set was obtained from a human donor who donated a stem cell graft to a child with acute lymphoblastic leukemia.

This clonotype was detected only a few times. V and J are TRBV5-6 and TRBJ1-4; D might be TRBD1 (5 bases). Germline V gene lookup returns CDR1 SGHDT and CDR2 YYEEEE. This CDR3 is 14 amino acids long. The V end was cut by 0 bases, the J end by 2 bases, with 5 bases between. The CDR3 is CASSLAGTNEKLFF. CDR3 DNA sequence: TGTGCCAGCAGCTTGGCAGGGACTAATGAAAAACTGTTTTTT. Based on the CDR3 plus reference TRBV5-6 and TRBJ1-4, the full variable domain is DAGVTQSPTHLIKTRGQQVTLRCSPKSGHDTVSWYQQALGQGPQFIFQYYEEEERQRGNFPDRFSGHQFPNYSSELNVNALLLGDSALYLCASSLAGTNEKLFFGSGTQLSVL.

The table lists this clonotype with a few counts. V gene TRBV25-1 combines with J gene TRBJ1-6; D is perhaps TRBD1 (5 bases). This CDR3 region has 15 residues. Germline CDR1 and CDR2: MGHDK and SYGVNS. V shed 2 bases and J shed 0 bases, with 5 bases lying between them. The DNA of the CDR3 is TGTGCCAGCAGTGAAACAGGCTCCTATAATTCACCCCTCCACTTT. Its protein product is CASSETGSYNSPLHF.

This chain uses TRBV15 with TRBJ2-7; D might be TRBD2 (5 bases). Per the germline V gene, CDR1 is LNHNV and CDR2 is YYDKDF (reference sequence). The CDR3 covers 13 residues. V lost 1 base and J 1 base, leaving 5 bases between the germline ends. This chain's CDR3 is CATSRGRSYEQYF. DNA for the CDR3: TGTGCCACCAGCAGAGGGAGGTCCTACGAGCAGTACTTC.

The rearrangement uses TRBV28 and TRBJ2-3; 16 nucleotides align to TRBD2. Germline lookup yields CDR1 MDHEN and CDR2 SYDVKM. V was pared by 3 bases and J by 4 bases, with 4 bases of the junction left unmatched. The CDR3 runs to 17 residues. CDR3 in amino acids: CASSFLGLAGGPDTQYF. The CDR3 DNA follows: TGTGCCAGCAGTTTCCTGGGACTAGCGGGAGGGCCAGATACGCAGTATTTT.

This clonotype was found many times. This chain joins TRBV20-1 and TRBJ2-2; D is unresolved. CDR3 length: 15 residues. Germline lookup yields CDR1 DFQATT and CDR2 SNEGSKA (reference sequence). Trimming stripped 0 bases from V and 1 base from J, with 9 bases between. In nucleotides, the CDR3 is TGCAGTGCTAGAGATACGACAAGGAACACCGGGGAGCTGTTTTTT. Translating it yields CSARDTTRNTGELFF.